These T cell receptor beta chains were read from a single sample in a study of OX40 agonist ivuxolimab in advanced cancers. TCRdb's table, derived via immunoSEQ multiplex PCR, lists solely in-frame clones and lacks some. The data contain tens of thousands of clones, approximately 92% of them singletons. Material: CD4+ or CD8+ T cells sorted from blood, obtained in a trial of the OX40 agonist ivuxolimab. The source of these receptors is an adult with an advanced solid tumor such as melanoma, head and neck, liver or kidney cancer. Both conserved end residues are part of each CDR3. D genes are given only for firm matches.

>TRBV4-3|TRBD2
CASSQSSTSGGTYEQYF
>TRBV5-1|TRBD2
CASSRIAGDSREQFF
>TRBV12-5|.
CASSTGGARDTEAFF
>TRBV9|TRBD2
CASSASGRGTDTQYF
>TRBV5-6|.
CASSFGVGQPQHF
>TRBV9|.
CASSPGALYSYEQYF
>TRBV16|.
CASSQRLADEQYF
>TRBV30|.
CAWTMTSSYEQYF
>TRBV5-3|.
CARSRLQSPLHF
>TRBV7-2|TRBD2
CASSLHSGSSSYEQYF
>TRBV6-5|.
CASKGENRADTQYF
>TRBV27|.
CASRHTKQGLSNQPQHF
>TRBV28|TRBD1
CASKTGLHNSPLHF
>TRBV7-3|.
CASRWTVNTEAFF
>TRBV4-2|.
CASSQGWGDSGNTIYF